These 30 T cell receptor beta chains share one sample of origin, sequenced in a study of patients and donors after allogeneic stem cell transplantation. In TCRdb, the RT-PCR reads were re-called with MiXCR into one record per CDR3 protein. The sample carries hundreds of thousands of distinct CDR3 sequences, 15% to 20% recorded once. The sequencing input was blood, either unsorted or a sorted T cell fraction (not recorded which). The receptors stem from a human donor who was either an allogeneic HSCT recipient or a stem cell or donor lymphocyte infusion donor (not recorded which). It is not recorded whose cells these are; they may come from a transplant donor.

This clonotype showed up just once. V usage is TRBV5-1 and J usage is TRBJ1-1; D not resolved. There are 16 residues in the CDR3. The V gene's germline CDR1 is SGHRS and CDR2 YFSETQ. The ends were cut back, 4 bases at V and 0 bases at J, with 16 bases in the middle. CDR3 loop: CASSPGRGQMNTEAFF. The CDR3 nucleotides read TGCGCCAGCAGCCCAGGCCGAGGGCAGATGAACACTGAAGCTTTCTTT. The whole variable domain, filled in from reference TRBV5-1 and TRBJ1-1, reads KAGVTQTPRYLIKTRGQQVTLSCSPISGHRSVSWYQQTPGQGLQFLFEYFSETQRNKGNFPGRFSGRQFSNSRSEMNVSTLELGDSALYLCASSPGRGQMNTEAFFGQGTRLTVV.

This clonotype was seen a handful of times. J is TRBJ1-2 and V is TRBV24-1; D remains ambiguous. Germline V gene sequence: CDR1 KGHDR, CDR2 SFDVKD. The CDR3 runs to 12 residues. V lost 9 bases and J lost 4, with 11 bases in between. As DNA, the CDR3 is TGTGCCACCTCAGGAGGGCTCTATGGCTACACCTTC. Protein: CATSGGLYGYTF.

This clonotype was recorded a few times. The chain couples TRBV2 to TRBJ2-7; no clear D. Germline CDR1 SNHLY, CDR2 FYNNEI. Deletions cut 8 bases from V and 7 bases from J, with 15 bases between. The CDR3 extends over 12 amino acids. Here the CDR3 reads CASERRPREQYF. The CDR3 coding sequence is TGTGCCAGCGAACGCAGGCCTCGGGAGCAGTACTTC.

The chain uses TRBV11-1 and TRBJ2-7, with D possibly matching TRBD1 (6 bases). CDR3 length: 18 residues. V gave up 4 bases and J gave up 0 bases, with 22 bases separating them. Germline CDR1 and CDR2: SGHAT and FQDESV (reference sequence). The CDR3 is CASSSTPSPRGISYEQYF. The CDR3 DNA reads TGTGCCAGCAGCTCCACCCCGAGCCCCAGGGGAATCTCCTACGAGCAGTACTTC.

This clonotype appeared a few times. The chain employs TRBV11-2 and TRBJ2-1; perhaps TRBD2 as D (6 bases). This CDR3 region has 15 residues. Trimming shortened V by 9 bases and J by 8 bases, and 23 bases separated the two germline ends. Per germline, CDR1 SGHAT and CDR2 FQNNGV. CDR3 DNA sequence: TGTGCCAGTACCGTCTCGGGTGGCGGGAACTATGAGCAGTTCTTC. The encoded protein is CASTVSGGGNYEQFF.

This clonotype was picked up a small number of times. The rearrangement uses TRBV5-1 and TRBJ2-1; D perhaps matches TRBD2 (5 bases). Germline CDR1 is SGHRS and CDR2 is YFSETQ. The CDR3 contains 14 residues. The V gene lost 4 bases and the J gene lost 6 bases, with 14 bases spanning the gap. Here the CDR3 DNA reads TGCGCCAGCAGCCTCTCATCTAGCTCCAATGAGCAGTTCTTC. Translating it yields CASSLSSSSNEQFF. Full variable domain (outside the CDR3, taken from reference TRBV5-1 and TRBJ2-1): KAGVTQTPRYLIKTRGQQVTLSCSPISGHRSVSWYQQTPGQGLQFLFEYFSETQRNKGNFPGRFSGRQFSNSRSEMNVSTLELGDSALYLCASSLSSSSNEQFFGPGTRLTVL.

The V and J genes are TRBV12-3 or TRBV12-4 and TRBJ2-3; D call uncertain. CDR3 length equals 15 residues. The V end was cut by 7 bases, the J end by 1 base, with 15 bases between. The CDR3 coding sequence is TGTGCCAGCACCGAAATAGGGTTTGGCACAGATACGCAGTATTTT. Translating gives CASTEIGFGTDTQYF.

In this sample, this clonotype turned up many times. The CDR3 nucleotides read TGCGCCAGCAGCTGGGGGAGCCCGCCAGATACGCAGTATTTT. This gives the protein CASSWGSPPDTQYF. The V call is TRBV4-1, the J call TRBJ2-3; D is tentatively TRBD1 or TRBD2 (5 bases each). V was clipped by 5 bases and J by 4 bases, with 13 bases between them. The V gene's germline CDR1 is MGHRA and CDR2 YSYEKL. The CDR3 has 14 amino acids.

This clonotype occurred a few times. The rearrangement joins TRBV14 to TRBJ1-6; D gene ambiguous. The ends were cut back, 0 bases at V and 8 bases at J, with 8 bases in the middle. This CDR3 has 14 residues. CDR1 SGHDN and CDR2 FVKESK come from the germline V gene. CDR3 region: CASSQDGRYSPLHF. The CDR3 DNA follows: TGTGCCAGCAGCCAAGACGGACGATATTCACCCCTCCACTTT. The variable domain in full, with the rest retrieved from reference TRBV14 and TRBJ1-6, is EAGVTQFPSHSVIEKGQTVTLRCDPISGHDNLYWYRRVMGKEIKFLLHFVKESKQDESGMPNNRFLAERTGGTYSTLKVQPAELEDSGVYFCASSQDGRYSPLHFGNGTRLTVT.

This clonotype was seen a handful of times. The genes are TRBV5-1 and TRBJ2-1, with D tentatively TRBD2 (7 bases). The CDR3 runs to 15 residues. Trimming cost V 4 bases and J 6 bases, with 17 bases left between them. CDR1 and CDR2 from the germline V gene are SGHRS and YFSETQ. The CDR3 is CASSPLAGARNEQFF. CDR3 sequence (DNA): TGCGCCAGCAGCCCCCTCGCGGGGGCCCGCAATGAGCAGTTCTTC.

The rearrangement joins TRBV12-3 or TRBV12-4 to TRBJ2-7; 8 bases match TRBD2. The junction had 0 bases not matched to a gene; V was cut back by 6 bases and J by 5 bases. The CDR3 has 11 amino acids. The CDR3 sequence is CASRTSDEQYF. CDR3 nucleotides: TGTGCCAGCAGGACTAGCGACGAGCAGTACTTC.

V and J are TRBV20-1 and TRBJ2-5; TRBD2 is a possible D gene (6 bases). V gave up 4 bases and J gave up 4 bases, with 25 bases separating them. CDR3 length equals 17 residues. Germline V gives CDR1 DFQATT, CDR2 SNEGSKA (reference sequence). The CDR3 loop is CSATPLGGSRTSETQYF. CDR3 nucleotides: TGCAGTGCTACTCCCCTCGGGGGTTCCCGAACCTCAGAGACCCAGTACTTC.

This clonotype appeared a few times. The chain couples TRBV4-1 to TRBJ2-7, with TRBD1 matching over 10 bases. The junction had 11 bases not matched to a gene; V was cut back by 5 bases and J by 7 bases. Germline lookup yields CDR1 MGHRA and CDR2 YSYEKL. The CDR3 loop spans 15 amino acids. In DNA, the CDR3 is TGCGCCAGCAGCACCTCCGGGACAGGGGTCGAGGAGCAGTACTTC. Translation gives CASSTSGTGVEEQYF.

The chain uses TRBV20-1 and TRBJ2-1; tentatively, D is TRBD2 (6 bases). Germline V lookup: CDR1 DFQATT, CDR2 SNEGSKA (reference sequence). The CDR3 is 14 residues long. Trimming took off 7 bases at V and 2 bases at J, with 15 bases between the two ends. CDR3: CSVSTSFTYNEQFF. The CDR3 DNA is TGCAGTGTTTCGACTAGTTTTACCTACAATGAGCAGTTCTTC.

The J gene is TRBJ1-1, the V gene TRBV5-1; no clear D. Germline V lookup: CDR1 SGHRS, CDR2 YFSETQ. The CDR3 has 16 residues. Trimming pared 2 bases from V and 0 bases from J, leaving 14 bases between. CDR3 in DNA: TGCGCCAGCAGCTTAACGCACTCAACCATGAACACTGAAGCTTTCTTT. Translation: CASSLTHSTMNTEAFF. Together with reference TRBV5-1 and TRBJ1-1, the CDR3 gives the full variable domain: KAGVTQTPRYLIKTRGQQVTLSCSPISGHRSVSWYQQTPGQGLQFLFEYFSETQRNKGNFPGRFSGRQFSNSRSEMNVSTLELGDSALYLCASSLTHSTMNTEAFFGQGTRLTVV.

This clonotype was seen repeatedly, ten times or more. The chain couples TRBV5-1 to TRBJ2-7; TRBD1 or TRBD2 may be the D gene (5 bases each). Germline assignment: CDR1 SGHRS and CDR2 YFSETQ. The V end was cut by 2 bases, the J end by 3 bases, with 12 bases between. This CDR3 contains 14 residues. DNA of the CDR3: TGCGCCAGCAGCTTTAGAGGGGTTAACTACGAGCAGTACTTC. Translating it yields CASSFRGVNYEQYF.

This clonotype was picked up a small number of times. V usage is TRBV29-1 and J usage is TRBJ2-7; a weak D match, TRBD2 (5 bases). Germline CDR1 reads SQVTM; CDR2 reads ANQGSEA. V dropped 0 bases and J dropped 4 bases, with 13 bases sitting between them. The CDR3 is made up of 14 amino acids. The CDR3 bases are TGCAGCGTTGAAGATGGGTTGGGAGTGTACGAGCAGTACTTC. Its protein is CSVEDGLGVYEQYF.

V and J are TRBV30 and TRBJ2-7; the match to TRBD1 covers 8 bases. This CDR3 is built from 11 residues. The V segment lost 8 bases and the J segment 6 bases; nucleotides outside the gene matches: 6. Per germline, CDR1 GTSNPN and CDR2 SVGIG (reference sequence). The CDR3 spells CAMDRAAEQYF. CDR3 in DNA: TGTGCCATGGACAGGGCTGCCGAGCAGTACTTC.

V gene TRBV2 combines with J gene TRBJ2-3; 9 nucleotides match TRBD1. CDR1 and CDR2 from the germline V gene are SNHLY and FYNNEI. The CDR3 totals 16 residues. The junction had 11 bases not matched to a gene; V was cut back by 6 bases and J by 4 bases. CDR3 residues: CASRKTGTGFSDTQYF. The CDR3 bases are TGTGCCAGCAGAAAAACCGGGACAGGGTTTTCAGATACGCAGTATTTT. Full variable domain (missing parts from reference TRBV2 and TRBJ2-3): EPEVTQTPSHQVTQMGQEVILRCVPISNHLYFYWYRQILGQKVEFLVSFYNNEISEKSEIFDDQFSVERPDGSNFTLKIRSTKLEDSAMYFCASRKTGTGFSDTQYFGPGTRLTVL.

The V gene is TRBV7-8, the J gene TRBJ1-5; D may be TRBD1 (6 bases). The V gene's germline CDR1 is SGHVS and CDR2 FQNEAQ. Trimming left V 5 bases short and J 1 base short, with 18 bases between. The CDR3 has 17 residues. The CDR3 reads CASSPYTGIGSNQPQHF. In DNA form, the CDR3 reads TGTGCCAGCAGCCCCTACACAGGGATAGGGAGCAATCAGCCCCAGCATTTT. The full variable domain, in which reference TRBV7-8 and TRBJ1-5 provide the parts outside the CDR3, is GAGVSQSPRYKVAKRGQDVALRCDPISGHVSLFWYQQALGQGPEFLTYFQNEAQLDKSGLPSDRFFAERPEGSVSTLKIQRTQQEDSAVYLCASSPYTGIGSNQPQHFGDGTRLSIL.

V is TRBV5-5 and J is TRBJ2-2; 8 nucleotides match TRBD1. J was trimmed by 0 bases and V by 1 base; bases with no gene match: 2. The CDR3 length is 16 residues. Germline values: CDR1 SGHKS, CDR2 YYEKEE (reference sequence). CDR3 sequence reads: CASSLRDRSNTGELFF. The CDR3 DNA reads TGTGCCAGCAGCTTGAGGGACAGGTCGAACACCGGGGAGCTGTTTTTT.

Many counts were recorded for this clonotype. The chain recombines TRBV21-1 with TRBJ2-2; TRBD1 is the table's D call, not checked against the DNA. TRBV21-1 is flagged as a pseudogene. This CDR3 has 15 residues. CDR3 region: CASTHGMMHTGELFF. CDR3 bases: TGTGCCAGCACCCACGGGATGATGCACACCGGGGAGCTGTTTTTT.

The table lists this clonotype with many counts. The V gene is TRBV5-1, the J gene TRBJ2-1, with 10 bases identical to TRBD2. J gave up 0 bases and V 5 bases, and 2 bases lay outside the gene matches. The CDR3 has 15 amino acids. Germline V CDR1 and CDR2: SGHRS, YFSETQ. CDR3 sequence reads: CASRPSGSSYNEQFF. The CDR3 DNA is TGCGCCAGCAGACCTAGCGGGAGCTCCTACAATGAGCAGTTCTTC.

DNA for the CDR3: TGTGCCAGCAGCTCCACCGGGACTTTGAACACCGGGGAGCTGTTTTTT. Translating it yields CASSSTGTLNTGELFF. V is TRBV3-1 and J is TRBJ2-2, with D perhaps matching TRBD2 (6 bases). Trimming left V 5 bases short and J 1 base short, with 14 bases between. Germline values: CDR1 LGHDT, CDR2 YNNKEL (reference sequence). CDR3 length equals 16 residues.

This clonotype has just a few counts. The V and J genes are TRBV28 and TRBJ1-1, with a weak D call TRBD1 (6 bases). V lost 6 bases to trimming and J lost 4 bases, with 15 bases between them. Per the germline V gene, CDR1 is MDHEN and CDR2 is SYDVKM. The CDR3 is 14 residues long. CDR3 sequence: CASSSTGIGTEAFF. The CDR3, as DNA: TGTGCCAGCAGCTCGACAGGAATAGGCACTGAAGCTTTCTTT.

The J gene is TRBJ2-3, the V gene TRBV2; 10 positions match TRBD2. Germline-derived CDR1 and CDR2 are SNHLY and FYNNEI. Trimming cost V 3 bases and J 1 base; bases outside gene matches: 4. The CDR3 covers 16 residues. CDR3 sequence reads: CASSDPSGGGTDTQYF. Here the CDR3 DNA reads TGTGCCAGCAGTGATCCTAGCGGGGGCGGCACAGATACGCAGTATTTT. Filled out from reference TRBV2 and TRBJ2-3, the complete variable domain reads EPEVTQTPSHQVTQMGQEVILRCVPISNHLYFYWYRQILGQKVEFLVSFYNNEISEKSEIFDDQFSVERPDGSNFTLKIRSTKLEDSAMYFCASSDPSGGGTDTQYFGPGTRLTVL.

This clonotype was seen ten or more times. V gene TRBV12-3 or TRBV12-4 combines with J gene TRBJ2-7, with 11 bases lining up with TRBD2. This CDR3 is 14 amino acids long. The trim removed 6 bases at V and 3 bases at J, leaving 4 bases unmatched. The CDR3 loop reads CASSPGLAVYEQYF. In DNA form, the CDR3 reads TGTGCCAGCAGCCCGGGACTAGCGGTCTACGAGCAGTACTTC.

This clonotype was detected only a few times. This chain's CDR3 is CASSRSLAGGTNEQFF. For the CDR3, the DNA is TGTGCCAGCAGCCGAAGCCTAGCGGGGGGGACCAATGAGCAGTTCTTC. The chain carries TRBV11-2 and TRBJ2-1, with 12 nucleotides matching TRBD2. CDR1 and CDR2 from the germline V gene are SGHAT and FQNNGV. The J segment lost 6 bases and the V segment lost 5 bases, leaving 8 bases of the junction unmatched. The CDR3 is made up of 16 amino acids.

This clonotype was counted ten times or more. The rearrangement uses TRBV5-1 and TRBJ2-2; D is undetermined. Germline assignment: CDR1 SGHRS and CDR2 YFSETQ. V lost 1 base to trimming and J lost 5 bases, with 18 bases between them. This CDR3 has 17 amino acids. The CDR3 protein is CASSLSGGGRPTGELFF. The CDR3, as DNA: TGCGCCAGCAGCTTGTCCGGCGGCGGAAGACCGACCGGGGAGCTGTTTTTT.

This clonotype was picked up a small number of times. The rearrangement links TRBV5-1 to TRBJ2-7; possible D gene TRBD1, 6 bases. V was trimmed by 1 base and J by 5 bases, leaving 10 bases between them. CDR1 and CDR2 (germline): SGHRS, YFSETQ. This CDR3 is 13 amino acids long. CDR3 in amino acids: CASSLRQANEQYF. As DNA, the CDR3 is TGCGCCAGCAGCTTGCGACAGGCGAACGAGCAGTACTTC.